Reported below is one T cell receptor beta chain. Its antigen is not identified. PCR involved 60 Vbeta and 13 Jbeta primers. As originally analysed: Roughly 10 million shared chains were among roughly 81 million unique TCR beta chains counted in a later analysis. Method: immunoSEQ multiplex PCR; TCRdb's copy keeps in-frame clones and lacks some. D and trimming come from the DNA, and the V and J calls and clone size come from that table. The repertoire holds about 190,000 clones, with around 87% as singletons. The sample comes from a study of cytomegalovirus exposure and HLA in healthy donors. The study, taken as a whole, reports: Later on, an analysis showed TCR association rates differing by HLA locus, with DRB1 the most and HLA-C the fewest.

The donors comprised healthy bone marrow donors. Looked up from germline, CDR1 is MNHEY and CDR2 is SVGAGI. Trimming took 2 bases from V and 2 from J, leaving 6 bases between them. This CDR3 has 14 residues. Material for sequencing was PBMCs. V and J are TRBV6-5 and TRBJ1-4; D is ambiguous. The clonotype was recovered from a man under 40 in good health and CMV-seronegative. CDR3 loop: CASSYVRTNEKLFF. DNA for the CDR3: TGTGCCAGCAGTTACGTCCGTACTAATGAAAAACTGTTTTTT.